A single sample is the source of the 5 T cell receptor beta chains below, sequenced in a study of control samples from healthy donors and cancer patients (dated by TCRdb to the early 2020s). The protocol used for the library was the immunoSEQ multiplex PCR assay. TCRdb stores this immuneACCESS table with in-frame sequences only. Part of the clones is absent; in the studies checked, under half of the shortfall reflects unresolved V genes, and no reason is known for the rest. This sample has some 150,000 clones in its table, and 91% of those were observed once. About 1.6% of the sample comes from the top ten. The source material was blood. Receptors were obtained from a woman in her 30s in good health.

The CDR3 is CASSEWGGANYGYTF. CDR3 nucleotide sequence: TGTGCCAGCAGTGAATGGGGGGGAGCTAACTATGGCTACACCTTC. The chain carries TRBV25-1 and TRBJ1-2; TRBD1 is a possible D gene (5 bases). Trimming removed 1 base at V and 0 bases at J, with 9 bases between. Per the germline V gene, CDR1 is MGHDK and CDR2 is SYGVNS. The CDR3 covers 15 residues.

The gene calls are TRBV9 and TRBJ1-6; maybe TRBD1 (5 bases). The length of the CDR3 is 16 residues. Trimming removed 4 bases at V and 6 bases at J, with 17 bases between. Looked up from germline, CDR1 is SGDLS and CDR2 is YYNGEE. CDR3 coding DNA: TGTGCCAGCAGCCCCGGAGGAGGGGTTAGTAATTCACCCCTCCACTTT. This translates into CASSPGGGVSNSPLHF.

The chain recombines TRBV3-1 (or the pseudogene TRBV3-2) with TRBJ2-3, with D perhaps assigned TRBD1 or TRBD2 (5 bases each). The CDR3 spans 15 residues. V was pared by 1 base and J by 3 bases, with 11 bases between. CDR1 is LGHDT and CDR2 is YNNKEL in the germline V gene (reference sequence). CDR3 bases: TGTGCCAGCAGCCAAGTTGGGGGTGGGACAGATACGCAGTATTTT. It codes for CASSQVGGGTDTQYF.

V gene TRBV11-2 combines with J gene TRBJ2-5, with D perhaps matching TRBD2 (7 bases). Germline V lookup: CDR1 SGHAT, CDR2 FQNNGV. V was cut by 8 bases and J by 4 bases, with 11 bases left in between. This CDR3 has 12 residues. DNA of the CDR3: TGTGCCAGCGGAGGGGGGGGAGAGACCCAGTACTTC. Translation: CASGGGGETQYF.

The rearrangement links TRBV24-1 to TRBJ2-1; D might be TRBD1 (5 bases). Trimming took off 9 bases at V and 6 bases at J, with 17 bases between the two ends. Germline CDR1 KGHDR, CDR2 SFDVKD. The CDR3 extends over 14 amino acids. The CDR3 DNA reads as TGTGCCACCCAACGGACACATTCTAGCAATGAGCAGTTCTTC. Its protein is CATQRTHSSNEQFF.